This TCR beta chain emerged from a study of blood T cell repertoires in COVID-19. Study in general: From T cells, B-cell-depleted T cells, or PBMCs came the material, which was cDNA or gDNA.

This clone was recorded only once. Between the trimmed V and J ends, which lost 1 base and 6 bases, there was a span of 20 bases. The CDR3 has 17 amino acids. The germline CDR1 and CDR2 sequences are LNHNV and YYDKDF (reference sequence). Authors' data handling: Estimates of nucleated cell counts were drawn from the amplification of reference gene primers. The method was immunoSEQ multiplex PCR; TCRdb's version includes in-frame clones alone and lacks a portion of them. V, J and clone size reflect that table, while D and trimming were determined from the DNA. The sample records approximately 110,000 clones, 84% being singletons.

The sequence was collected from a middle-aged woman with acute or convalescent COVID-19. The chain joins TRBV15 to TRBJ2-3; TRBD2 is a possible D gene (6 bases). Sequenced: peripheral blood. CDR3 sequence reads: CATSRAKTGGDGDTQYF. The DNA of the CDR3 is TGTGCCACCAGCAGAGCTAAGACCGGCGGGGATGGGGATACGCAGTATTTT.